A single T cell receptor beta chain is shown here with its context. Antigen: not known. The data originate from a study of cytomegalovirus exposure and HLA in healthy donors. Study observations and caveats: First-cohort TCR clusters were later found to tend to co-occur in the 120 validation repertoires.

Germline assignment: CDR1 MNHNS and CDR2 SASEGT. V was clipped by 3 bases and J by 6 bases, with 18 bases between them. The CDR3 is 15 amino acids. Here immunoSEQ multiplex PCR was the method, and the copy in TCRdb shows in-frame clones only, minus some. The sample contains about 170,000 clones, just under 90% of which appear only once. This clonotype was sampled from a woman aged 18-29 years in good health and CMV-seropositive. The sequencing input was PBMCs. This chain links TRBV6-1 with TRBJ2-7, with a possible D match to TRBD2 (6 bases). The CDR3 DNA reads TGTGCCAGCAGTGAGGTAAGGGGACTTCTCGGCGAGCAGTACTTC. Translation: CASSEVRGLLGEQYF.